The 28 T cell receptor beta chains below come from one sample, sequenced in a study of beta chain features in type 1 diabetes (dated 2018 in TCRdb). The library was produced with the immunoSEQ multiplex PCR assay. The entire isolated RNA was reverse transcribed using the High Capacity cDNA Reverse Transcription Kit, and thus expressed TCRB transcripts were sequenced. As stored in TCRdb, this immuneACCESS dataset retains in-frame rearrangements with V and J assigned. A fraction of the clones does not appear; measured against another copy, unresolved V genes explain less than half of the discrepancy, and the remainder lacks a known reason. This sample lists a few hundred thousand clones; about 16% were detected once. Around 0.02% of the sample lies in the top ten. The sample consisted of naive CD4+ T cells from blood. The cell subset or site label, as the study defines it: true naive CD4+ T cells. The source of these receptors is a woman between 18 and 29 years old in good health.

This clone was seen a few times. This chain uses TRBV18 with TRBJ2-7; 7 nucleotides match TRBD2. The CDR3 totals 15 residues. Trimming at V came to 6 bases and at J to 3 bases, leaving 11 bases not matched to a gene. Germline assignment: CDR1 KGHSH and CDR2 LQKENI. CDR3 sequence: CASSPTRAGDYEQYF. As DNA, the CDR3 is TGTGCCAGCTCGCCCACGCGGGCGGGGGACTACGAGCAGTACTTC. The whole variable domain, filled in from reference TRBV18 and TRBJ2-7, reads NAGVMQNPRHLVRRRGQEARLRCSPMKGHSHVYWYRQLPEEGLKFMVYLQKENIIDESGMPKERFSAEFPKEGPSILRIQQVVRGDSAAYFCASSPTRAGDYEQYFGPGTRLTVT.

This clone was seen more than once but under ten times. This chain connects TRBV9 to TRBJ2-3, with a weak D call TRBD2 (6 bases). V was pared by 3 bases and J by 2 bases, with 13 bases between. Looked up from germline, CDR1 is SGDLS and CDR2 is YYNGEE. This CDR3 comprises 15 residues. The CDR3 loop reads CASSDLGGFTDTQYF. The DNA for the CDR3 is TGTGCCAGCAGCGACCTCGGGGGATTCACAGATACGCAGTATTTT.

This clone has more than one count but fewer than ten. The genes are TRBV28 and TRBJ2-4; D gene ambiguous. V was cut by 7 bases and J by 0 bases, with 10 bases left in between. CDR1 is MDHEN and CDR2 is SYDVKM in the germline V gene. The CDR3 extends over 14 amino acids. The chain's CDR3 is CASIQSLAKNIQYF. The CDR3 region has the DNA TGTGCCAGCATACAGTCTCTAGCCAAAAACATTCAGTACTTC.

This clone was detected a few times. The chain recombines TRBV11-2 with TRBJ2-5; a possible D gene is TRBD1 (6 bases). The V end lost 6 bases, the J end lost 3 bases, and 14 bases lay between the germline ends. Germline lookup yields CDR1 SGHAT and CDR2 FQNNGV. This CDR3 has 14 amino acids. The CDR3 loop reads CASSPTRTEETQYF. The CDR3 nucleotides are TGTGCCAGCAGTCCGACCCGGACAGAAGAGACCCAGTACTTC. Together with reference TRBV11-2 and TRBJ2-5, the CDR3 gives the full variable domain: EAGVAQSPRYKIIEKRQSVAFWCNPISGHATLYWYQQILGQGPKLLIQFQNNGVVDDSQLPKDRFSAERLKGVDSTLKIQPAKLEDSAVYLCASSPTRTEETQYFGPGTRLLVL.

This clone was recorded a few times. The J gene is TRBJ2-1, the V gene TRBV4-1, with TRBD1 identical over 8 bases. CDR3 size: 15 residues. Germline loops: CDR1 MGHRA, CDR2 YSYEKL. V lost 4 bases to trimming and J lost 1 base; unmatched junction nucleotides: 3. The CDR3 DNA follows: TGCGCCAGCAGCCCGGACAGGGCATCCTACAATGAGCAGTTCTTC. This gives the protein CASSPDRASYNEQFF.

The CDR3 DNA follows: TGCGCCAGCAGCGGGCGGGCCGAATACGAGCAGTACTTC. This gives the protein CASSGRAEYEQYF. The chain couples TRBV10-2 to TRBJ2-7, with TRBD2 as a possible D gene (5 bases). The germline V and J ends were trimmed by 6 bases and 4 bases, with 13 bases remaining between them. Germline loops: CDR1 WSHSY, CDR2 SAAADI. There are 13 residues in the CDR3.

This chain links TRBV30 with TRBJ1-4; unclear D gene. Germline CDR1 GTSNPN, CDR2 SVGIG (reference sequence). The CDR3 spans 13 residues. Trimming pared 1 base from V and 8 bases from J, leaving 11 bases between. CDR3 region: CAWSDNRREKLFF. CDR3 nucleotide sequence: TGTGCCTGGAGTGACAACAGACGGGAAAAACTGTTTTTT.

The table lists this clone with a few counts. The J gene is TRBJ1-4, the V gene TRBV2; D may be TRBD1 (6 bases). The germline V gene encodes CDR1 SNHLY and CDR2 FYNNEI. Trimming stripped 7 bases from V and 8 bases from J, with 17 bases between. CDR3 size: 14 residues. The CDR3 DNA reads as TGTGCCAGCACCATACAGGGACGAGTGGAAAAACTGTTTTTT. The encoded protein is CASTIQGRVEKLFF. The complete variable domain, with remaining parts taken from reference TRBV2 and TRBJ1-4, reads EPEVTQTPSHQVTQMGQEVILRCVPISNHLYFYWYRQILGQKVEFLVSFYNNEISEKSEIFDDQFSVERPDGSNFTLKIRSTKLEDSAMYFCASTIQGRVEKLFFGSGTQLSVL.

The chain combines TRBV11-2 with TRBJ2-1; 10 bases align to TRBD2. The CDR3 is 16 amino acids. Trimming took 5 bases from V and 5 from J; bases not matched to a gene: 9. Germline V gives CDR1 SGHAT, CDR2 FQNNGV. DNA of the CDR3: TGTGCCAGCAGCCCCGCCGGACTAGCGGCAAACAATGAGCAGTTCTTC. Its protein product is CASSPAGLAANNEQFF.

Comments on this clone: A junction boundary mismatches the germline segment, possibly from a read error. The rearrangement joins TRBV19 to TRBJ1-2; a weak D match, TRBD1 (6 bases). Germline CDR1 and CDR2: LNHDA and SQIVND (reference sequence). This CDR3 is built from 13 residues. The chain's CDR3 is CASSVDRRYGYTF. The CDR3 DNA follows: TGTGCCAGTAGTGTAGACAGGAGGTATGGCTACACCTTC. Complete variable domain (other parts from reference TRBV19 and TRBJ1-2): DGGITQSPKYLFRKEGQNVTLSCEQNLNHDAMYWYRQDPGQGLRLIYYSQIVNDFQKGDIAEGYSVSREKKESFPLTVTSAQKNPTAFYLCASSVDRRYGYTFGSGTRLTVV.

This chain joins TRBV4-2 and TRBJ1-4, with D perhaps TRBD1 (6 bases). This CDR3 has 13 residues. CDR1 is LGHNA, CDR2 YNFKEQ, per germline. V was shortened by 1 base and J by 6 bases, with 6 bases between the two germline ends. In DNA form, the CDR3 reads TGTGCCAGCAGCCAAGGGACAGATGAAAAACTGTTTTTT. It specifies CASSQGTDEKLFF.

CDR3 amino acids: CASSLQGLNYGYTF. The CDR3 region has the DNA TGTGCCAGCAGCTTGCAGGGGCTAAACTATGGCTACACCTTC. The chain employs TRBV5-4 and TRBJ1-2; D is possibly TRBD1 (6 bases). The V and J ends lost 1 base and 2 bases respectively, with 9 bases between them. CDR3 length: 14 residues. From germline, CDR1 is SGHNT and CDR2 YYREEE (reference sequence).

This clone was detected only a few times. Other DNA sequences within the sample encode an identical CDR3. The V call is TRBV30, the J call TRBJ1-5; D is uncertain. Trimming cost V 0 bases and J 0 bases, with 9 bases left between them. This CDR3 spans 15 amino acids. The V gene's germline CDR1 is GTSNPN and CDR2 SVGIG (reference sequence). Here the CDR3 DNA reads TGTGCCTGGAGTGTGGGAGGGAATAGCAATCAGCCCCAGCATTTT. Protein: CAWSVGGNSNQPQHF.

Of note for this clone: At one of its ends the junction is not consistent with the germline gene, which may arise from a read error. The rearrangement joins TRBV28 to TRBJ2-7; 8 nucleotides line up with TRBD2. The CDR3 contains 12 residues. Germline loops: CDR1 MDHEN, CDR2 SYDVKM. The CDR3 loop reads CASRTAGGRLVF. CDR3 DNA sequence: TGTGCCAGCAGAACTGCGGGGGGTCGTCTCGTTTTC.

The chain joins TRBV6-5 to TRBJ1-5; 8 positions agree with TRBD1. V lost 6 bases to trimming and J lost 5 bases; unmatched junction nucleotides: 0. The CDR3 extends over 12 amino acids. The germline V gene encodes CDR1 MNHEY and CDR2 SVGAGI. The CDR3 sequence: CASRDRDQPQHF. CDR3 DNA: TGTGCCAGCAGGGACAGGGATCAGCCCCAGCATTTT.

The V call is TRBV18, the J call TRBJ2-7; D perhaps matches TRBD2 (6 bases). V was trimmed by 2 bases and J by 5 bases, leaving 13 bases between them. The CDR3 totals 14 residues. Germline CDR1 reads KGHSH; CDR2 reads LQKENI. The CDR3: CASSPGGGFHEQYF. The DNA for the CDR3 is TGTGCCAGCTCACCAGGAGGAGGGTTCCACGAGCAGTACTTC.

This clone was seen only a few times. This chain connects TRBV7-3 to TRBJ1-2, with D unclear. CDR3 size: 12 residues. Germline values: CDR1 SGHTA, CDR2 FQGTGA. Between the trimmed V and J ends, which lost 5 bases and 5 bases, there was a span of 9 bases. CDR3 loop: CASSEDGYGYTF. The CDR3 DNA sequence: TGTGCCAGCAGCGAAGACGGGTATGGCTACACCTTC.

The chain has TRBV4-2 and TRBJ1-1, with unresolved D. V was pared by 0 bases and J by 7 bases, with 6 bases between. This CDR3 has 12 amino acids. Germline V gives CDR1 LGHNA, CDR2 YNFKEQ. The CDR3 loop is CASSQDTGEAFF. The DNA of the CDR3 is TGTGCCAGCAGCCAAGATACTGGTGAAGCTTTCTTT.

This sequence joins TRBV29-1 and TRBJ2-1; TRBD2 is a possible D gene (7 bases). V was pared by 5 bases and J by 4 bases, with 15 bases between. Per germline, CDR1 SQVTM and CDR2 ANQGSEA. CDR3 size: 14 residues. This chain's CDR3 is CSVRAGADYNEQFF. CDR3 sequence (DNA): TGCAGCGTTCGGGCGGGGGCGGATTACAATGAGCAGTTCTTC.

This chain links TRBV5-4 with TRBJ2-5; TRBD1 agrees at 7 bases. The J segment lost 5 bases and the V segment lost 3 bases, leaving 7 bases of the junction unmatched. This CDR3 contains 14 residues. Germline loops: CDR1 SGHNT, CDR2 YYREEE (reference sequence). CDR3 loop: CASSSAQGKETQYF. The CDR3 DNA is TGTGCCAGCAGCTCCGCACAGGGGAAGGAGACCCAGTACTTC.

CDR3 in amino acids: CASGLAYGYTF. The CDR3 DNA sequence: TGTGCCAGCGGACTGGCCTATGGCTACACCTTC. The rearrangement links TRBV6-5 to TRBJ1-2; no clear D. The CDR3 contains 11 residues. Deletions cut 8 bases from V and 4 bases from J, with 8 bases between. Germline values: CDR1 MNHEY, CDR2 SVGAGI.

The chain recombines TRBV11-1 with TRBJ1-2; D unresolved. This CDR3 has 12 amino acids. Trimming stripped 3 bases from V and 8 bases from J, with 10 bases between. The germline V gene has CDR1 SGHAT and CDR2 FQDESV (reference sequence). The CDR3 DNA sequence: TGTGCCAGCAGCTTCGGTTTGTACGGCTACACCTTC. Protein sequence: CASSFGLYGYTF. Full variable domain (outside the CDR3, taken from reference TRBV11-1 and TRBJ1-2): EAEVAQSPRYKITEKSQAVAFWCDPISGHATLYWYRQILGQGPELLVQFQDESVVDDSQLPKDRFSAERLKGVDSTLKIQPAELGDSAMYLCASSFGLYGYTFGSGTRLTVV.

J is TRBJ2-2 and V is TRBV7-9; D is ambiguous. The V gene's germline CDR1 is SEHNR and CDR2 FQNEAQ (reference sequence). Between the trimmed V and J ends, which lost 2 bases and 8 bases, there was a span of 6 bases. The CDR3 sequence is 12 residues long. The CDR3: CASSLNIGELFF. The DNA of the CDR3 is TGTGCCAGCAGCTTAAATATAGGGGAGCTGTTTTTT.

The genes are TRBV6-6 and TRBJ1-5; D uncertain. V shed 8 bases and J shed 3 bases, with 8 bases lying between them. In germline, CDR1 is MNHNY, CDR2 SVGAGI (reference sequence). CDR3 length equals 12 residues. CDR3 protein: CASGVLNQPQHF. The CDR3 bases are TGTGCCAGCGGAGTCCTCAATCAGCCCCAGCATTTT.

This clone was detected a few times. CDR3: CASSGWDSSTDTQYF. The CDR3 bases are TGTGCCAGCAGCGGATGGGACAGCAGCACAGATACGCAGTATTTT. The V call is TRBV9, the J call TRBJ2-3, with 7 nucleotides matching TRBD1. The CDR3 runs 15 residues. V lost 3 bases, J lost 0 bases, and 4 bases stayed unmatched. Germline V gene lookup returns CDR1 SGDLS and CDR2 YYNGEE.

This chain uses TRBV28 with TRBJ1-1; D might be TRBD1 (5 bases). V dropped 9 bases and J dropped 5 bases, with 13 bases sitting between them. The germline CDR1 and CDR2 sequences are MDHEN and SYDVKM. CDR3 length: 12 residues. The CDR3 DNA is TGTGCCAGTGGGGCGGGGAGGACTGAAGCTTTCTTT. It translates to CASGAGRTEAFF. Together with reference TRBV28 and TRBJ1-1, the CDR3 gives the full variable domain: DVKVTQSSRYLVKRTGEKVFLECVQDMDHENMFWYRQDPGLGLRLIYFSYDVKMKEKGDIPEGYSVSREKKERFSLILESASTNQTSMYLCASGAGRTEAFFGQGTRLTVV.

V is TRBV29-1 and J is TRBJ2-1; perhaps TRBD1 as D (6 bases). V was trimmed by 6 bases and J by 2 bases, leaving 23 bases between them. CDR3 length: 17 amino acids. Germline assignment: CDR1 SQVTM and CDR2 ANQGSEA. The CDR3 DNA follows: TGCAGCGTCATTCTCCACCCCAGGCAGGGGACCTACAATGAGCAGTTCTTC. Translating it yields CSVILHPRQGTYNEQFF.

This clone has only a few counts. The chain uses TRBV25-1 and TRBJ2-1, with D possibly TRBD2 on 5 matching bases. Per the germline V gene, CDR1 is MGHDK and CDR2 is SYGVNS. CDR3 size: 14 residues. Trimming took off 0 bases at V and 10 bases at J, with 13 bases between the two ends. The CDR3 nucleotides are TGTGCCAGCAGTGAATACACGTTGAGGAGGGAGCAGTTCTTC. It specifies CASSEYTLRREQFF.